This T cell receptor (beta chain) was sequenced in a study of T cells in Graves' hyperthyroidism and ophthalmopathy. Study-level findings and limits: Blood also contained most expanded thyroid clonotypes above 0.001. A model built on 13 V-J features separated ophthalmopathy from stable hyperthyroidism.

This clonotype was observed a few times. Its target is unknown. In germline, CDR1 is DFQATT, CDR2 SNEGSKA (reference sequence). The CDR3 totals 14 residues. V was pared by 6 bases and J by 3 bases, with 15 bases between. RNA transcripts gave rise to amplified TCR beta CDR3 regions. Researchers ran a first-round RT-PCR on the TCR CDR3 using the HTBI primer set. TCRdb reanalysed the multiplex PCR reads using MiXCR and keeps one entry per CDR3 protein. The data contain roughly 400,000 distinct CDR3 sequences, about 15% of them seen just once; the ten biggest clones take up roughly a quarter. In making diagnoses, clinical symptoms, serum thyroxine and TRAb, thyroid ultrasound and orbital computed tomography were all used. This sample holds PBMCs from 8 to 10 ml fresh peripheral blood.

Material: blood. This TCR was sampled from a woman younger than 30 with Graves' hyperthyroidism that later progressed to Graves' ophthalmopathy. The chain employs TRBV20-1 and TRBJ1-5; a weak D match, TRBD1 (5 bases). In DNA form, the CDR3 reads TGCAGTGCCGACCGACAGCTTACCAATCAGCCCCAGCATTTT. Its protein product is CSADRQLTNQPQHF.